The T cell receptor (beta chain) under discussion was sequenced for a study of blood T cell repertoires in COVID-19. Across the study: There were acute and convalescent COVID-19 samples, and they came from the United States, Italy and Spain. The analysed material was cDNA or gDNA that came from T cells, B-cell-depleted T cells, or PBMCs.

In the original processing: Estimates of nucleated cell counts were drawn from the amplification of reference gene primers. Sequencing was performed with immunoSEQ multiplex PCR; in TCRdb, only in-frame clones are kept and a portion is missing. That table gives V, J and clone size, and the DNA gave D and trimming. The sample lists 160,000 or so clones; around four fifths were seen once. The sample comprised peripheral blood. This sequence was found in a man in his 70s with active or convalescent COVID-19.

CDR3 sequence (DNA): TGTGCCAGTAGTATAGAGGAGAAGGGGACCGGGGAGCTGTTTTTT. It yields the protein CASSIEEKGTGELFF. The V call is TRBV19, the J call TRBJ2-2; tentatively, D is TRBD1 (5 bases). Between the trimmed V and J ends, which lost 0 bases and 5 bases, there was a span of 10 bases. The CDR3 has 15 amino acids. Germline CDR1 and CDR2: LNHDA and SQIVND (reference sequence).